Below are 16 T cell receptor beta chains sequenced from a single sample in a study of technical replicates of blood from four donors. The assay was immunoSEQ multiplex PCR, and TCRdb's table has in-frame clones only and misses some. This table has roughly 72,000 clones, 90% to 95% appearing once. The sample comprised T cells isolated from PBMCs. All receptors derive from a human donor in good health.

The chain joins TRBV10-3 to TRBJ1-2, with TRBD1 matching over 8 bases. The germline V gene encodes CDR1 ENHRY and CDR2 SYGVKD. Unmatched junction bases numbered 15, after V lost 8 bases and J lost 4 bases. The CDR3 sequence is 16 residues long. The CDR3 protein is CAISDSDRAGGYGYTF. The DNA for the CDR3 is TGTGCCATCTCCGATTCGGACAGGGCAGGAGGCTATGGCTACACCTTC.

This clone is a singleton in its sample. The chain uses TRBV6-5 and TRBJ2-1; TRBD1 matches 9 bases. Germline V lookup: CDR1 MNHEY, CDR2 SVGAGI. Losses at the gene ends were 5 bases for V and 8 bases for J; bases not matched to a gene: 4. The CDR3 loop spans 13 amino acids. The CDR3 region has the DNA TGTGCCAGCAGTGTTGGACAGGGGCATGAGCAGTTCTTC. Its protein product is CASSVGQGHEQFF.

The CDR3 here is CASSITGDHGYTF. CDR3 nucleotides: TGTGCCAGCAGCATCACAGGGGATCATGGCTACACCTTC. This chain connects TRBV2 to TRBJ1-2, with 7 nucleotides matching TRBD1. The V and J ends lost 6 bases and 6 bases, in that order; junction bases with no gene match: 7. This CDR3 spans 13 amino acids. Germline V lookup: CDR1 SNHLY, CDR2 FYNNEI.

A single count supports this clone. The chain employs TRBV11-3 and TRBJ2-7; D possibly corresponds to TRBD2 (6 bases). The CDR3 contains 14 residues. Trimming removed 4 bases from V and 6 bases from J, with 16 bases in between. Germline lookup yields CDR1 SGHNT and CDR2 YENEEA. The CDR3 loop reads CASSSSREAREQYF. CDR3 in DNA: TGTGCCAGCAGCTCCAGCAGGGAGGCTCGCGAGCAGTACTTC.

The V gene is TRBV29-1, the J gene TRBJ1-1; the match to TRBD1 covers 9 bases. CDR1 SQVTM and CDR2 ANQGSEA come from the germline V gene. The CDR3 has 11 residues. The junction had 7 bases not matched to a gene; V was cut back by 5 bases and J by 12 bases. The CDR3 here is CSVPDRGITFF. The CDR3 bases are TGCAGCGTTCCGGACAGGGGTATAACTTTCTTT.

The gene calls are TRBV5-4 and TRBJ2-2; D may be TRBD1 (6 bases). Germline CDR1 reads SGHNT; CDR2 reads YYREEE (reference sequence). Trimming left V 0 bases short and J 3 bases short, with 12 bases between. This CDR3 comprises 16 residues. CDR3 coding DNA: TGTGCCAGCAGCTTGGATACAGGGCCCGACACCGGGGAGCTGTTTTTT. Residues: CASSLDTGPDTGELFF.

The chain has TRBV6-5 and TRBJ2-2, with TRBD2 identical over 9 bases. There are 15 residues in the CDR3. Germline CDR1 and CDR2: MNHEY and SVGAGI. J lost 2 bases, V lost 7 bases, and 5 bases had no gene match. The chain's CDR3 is CASMGSGSNTGELFF. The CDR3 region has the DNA TGTGCCAGCATGGGTAGCGGGAGTAACACCGGGGAGCTGTTTTTT.

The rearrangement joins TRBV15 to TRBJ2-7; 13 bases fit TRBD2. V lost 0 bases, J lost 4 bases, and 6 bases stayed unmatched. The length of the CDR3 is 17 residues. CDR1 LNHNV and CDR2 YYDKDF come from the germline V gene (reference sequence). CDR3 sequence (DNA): TGTGCCACCAGCAGAGAAGGGACTAGCGGGACAAATTACGAGCAGTACTTC. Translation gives CATSREGTSGTNYEQYF.

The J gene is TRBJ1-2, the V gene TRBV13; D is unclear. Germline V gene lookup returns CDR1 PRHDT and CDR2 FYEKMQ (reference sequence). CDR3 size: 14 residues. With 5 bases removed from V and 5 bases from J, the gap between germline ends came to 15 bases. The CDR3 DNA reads TGTGCCAGCAGCCTCCCGGAGTTGCGTTATGGCTACACCTTC. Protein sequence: CASSLPELRYGYTF.

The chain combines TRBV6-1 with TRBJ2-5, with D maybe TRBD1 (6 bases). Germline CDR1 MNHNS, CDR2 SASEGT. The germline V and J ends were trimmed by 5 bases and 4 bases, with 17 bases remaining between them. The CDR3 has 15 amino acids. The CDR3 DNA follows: TGTGCCAGCAGTACCTCCGGGACAAGGGTAGAGACCCAGTACTTC. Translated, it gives CASSTSGTRVETQYF.

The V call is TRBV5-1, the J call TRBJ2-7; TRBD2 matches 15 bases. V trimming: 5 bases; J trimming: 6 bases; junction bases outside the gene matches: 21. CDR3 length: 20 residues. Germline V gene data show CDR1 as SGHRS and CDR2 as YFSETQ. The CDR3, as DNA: TGCGCCAGCAGTTACCTGCCGGGACTAGCGGGAGGCTCCTTTCTCTCCGAGCAGTACTTC. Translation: CASSYLPGLAGGSFLSEQYF.

CDR3 residues: CASSDPRASYEQYF. DNA of the CDR3: TGTGCCAGCAGCGATCCGAGGGCGTCCTACGAGCAGTACTTC. This chain connects TRBV27 to TRBJ2-7; D might be TRBD2 (5 bases). Germline V gene data show CDR1 as MNHEY and CDR2 as SMNVEV (reference sequence). V was cut by 6 bases and J by 1 base, with 13 bases left in between. CDR3 length equals 14 residues.

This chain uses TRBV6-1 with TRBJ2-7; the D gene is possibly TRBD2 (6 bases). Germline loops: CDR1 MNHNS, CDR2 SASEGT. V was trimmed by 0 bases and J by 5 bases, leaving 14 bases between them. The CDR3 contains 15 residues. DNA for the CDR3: TGTGCCAGCAGTGAAGCTCGGGAGATTTACCACGAGCAGTACTTC. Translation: CASSEAREIYHEQYF.

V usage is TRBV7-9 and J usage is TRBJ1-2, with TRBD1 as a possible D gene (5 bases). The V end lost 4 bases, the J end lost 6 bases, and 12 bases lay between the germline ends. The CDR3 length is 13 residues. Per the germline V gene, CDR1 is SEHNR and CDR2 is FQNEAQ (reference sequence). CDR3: CASSSEQGHGYTF. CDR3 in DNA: TGTGCCAGCAGCTCGGAGCAGGGCCATGGCTACACCTTC.

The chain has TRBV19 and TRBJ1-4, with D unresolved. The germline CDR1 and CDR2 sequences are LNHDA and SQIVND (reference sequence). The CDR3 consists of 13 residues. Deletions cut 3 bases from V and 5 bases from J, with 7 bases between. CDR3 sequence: CASSMRLNEKLFF. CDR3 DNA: TGTGCCAGTAGTATGAGGTTAAATGAAAAACTGTTTTTT.

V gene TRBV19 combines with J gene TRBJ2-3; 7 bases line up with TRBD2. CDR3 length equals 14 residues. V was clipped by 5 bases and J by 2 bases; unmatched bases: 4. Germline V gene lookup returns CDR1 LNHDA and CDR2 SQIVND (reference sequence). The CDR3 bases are TGTGCCAGTAGTTTAGCGGGTGACACAGATACGCAGTATTTT. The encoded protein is CASSLAGDTDTQYF.